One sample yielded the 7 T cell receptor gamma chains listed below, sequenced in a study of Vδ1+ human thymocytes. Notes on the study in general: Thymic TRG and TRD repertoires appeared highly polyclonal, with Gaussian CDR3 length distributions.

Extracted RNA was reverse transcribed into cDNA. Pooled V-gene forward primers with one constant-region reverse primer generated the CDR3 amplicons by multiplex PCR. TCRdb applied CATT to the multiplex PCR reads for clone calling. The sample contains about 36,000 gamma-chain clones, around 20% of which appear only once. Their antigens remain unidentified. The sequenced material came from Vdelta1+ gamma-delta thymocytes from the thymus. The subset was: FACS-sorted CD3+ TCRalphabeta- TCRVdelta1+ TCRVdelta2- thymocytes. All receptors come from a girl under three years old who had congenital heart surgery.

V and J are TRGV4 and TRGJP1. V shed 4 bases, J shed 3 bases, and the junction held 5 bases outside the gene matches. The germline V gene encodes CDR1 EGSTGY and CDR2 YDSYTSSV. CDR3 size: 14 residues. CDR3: CATWDGSTGWFKIF. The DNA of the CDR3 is TGTGCCACCTGGGACGGCTCCACTGGTTGGTTCAAGATATTT.

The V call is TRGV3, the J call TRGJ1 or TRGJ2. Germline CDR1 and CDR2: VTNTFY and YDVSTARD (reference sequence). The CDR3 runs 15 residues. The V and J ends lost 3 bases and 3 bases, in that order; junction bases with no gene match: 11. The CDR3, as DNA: TGTGCCACCTGGGACTCAAAAGGGGGTTATTATAAGAAACTCTTT. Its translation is CATWDSKGGYYKKLF.

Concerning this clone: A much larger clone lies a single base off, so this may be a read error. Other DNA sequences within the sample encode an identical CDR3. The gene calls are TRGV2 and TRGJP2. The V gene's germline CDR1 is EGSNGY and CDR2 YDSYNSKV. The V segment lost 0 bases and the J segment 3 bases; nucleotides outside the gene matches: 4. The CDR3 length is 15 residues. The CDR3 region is CATWDGPRSDWIKTF. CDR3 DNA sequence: TGTGCCACCTGGGACGGGCCTCGTAGTGATTGGATCAAGACGTTT.

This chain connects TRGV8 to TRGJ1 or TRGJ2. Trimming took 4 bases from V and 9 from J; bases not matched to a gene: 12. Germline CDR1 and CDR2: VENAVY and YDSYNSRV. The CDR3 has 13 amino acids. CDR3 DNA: TGTGCCACCTGGGACCTACCTGGGGGTAAGAAACTCTTT. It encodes CATWDLPGGKKLF.

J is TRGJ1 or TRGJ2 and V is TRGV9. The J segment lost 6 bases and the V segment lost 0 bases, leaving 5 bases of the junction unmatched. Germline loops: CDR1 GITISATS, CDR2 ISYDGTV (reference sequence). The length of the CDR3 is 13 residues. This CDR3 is CALWEVTRYKKLF. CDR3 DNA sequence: TGTGCCTTGTGGGAGGTGACTCGTTATAAGAAACTCTTT.

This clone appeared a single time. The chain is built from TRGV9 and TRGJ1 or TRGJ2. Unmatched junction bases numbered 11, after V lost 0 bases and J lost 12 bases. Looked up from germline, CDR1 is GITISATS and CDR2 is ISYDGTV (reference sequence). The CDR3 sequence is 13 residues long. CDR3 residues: CALWEVHWMMKLF. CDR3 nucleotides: TGTGCCTTGTGGGAGGTGCATTGGATGATGAAACTCTTT.

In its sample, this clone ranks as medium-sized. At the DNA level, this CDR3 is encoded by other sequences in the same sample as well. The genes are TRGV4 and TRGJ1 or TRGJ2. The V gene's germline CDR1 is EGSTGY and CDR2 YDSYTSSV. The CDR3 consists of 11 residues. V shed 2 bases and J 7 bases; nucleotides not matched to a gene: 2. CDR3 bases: TGTGCCACCTGGGATGACTATAAGAAACTCTTT. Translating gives CATWDDYKKLF.